A selection of T cell receptor beta chains follows, all from one sample in a study of shared clonotypes between healthy human individuals. The protocol was immunoSEQ multiplex PCR, while the TCRdb copy is restricted to in-frame clones and leaves out a portion. This sample has fewer than 700,000 clones; around 81% occur once, and the top ten carry about 11%. The specimen sequenced was PBMCs. These receptors came from a middle-aged woman in good health. Some clones in this sample may be carry-over from other donors' samples. CDR3s include the opening cysteine and the closing phenylalanine or tryptophan. The D gene is left open where the match is weak. A row's size may be missing; if present it is once, few, many or a size class.

d_gene	v_gene	j_gene	abundance	CDR3aa	CDR3nt
NA	TRBV18	TRBJ2-1	NA	CASSPVGEQFF	TGTGCCAGCTCACCAGTGGGGGAGCAGTTCTTC
NA	TRBV14	TRBJ2-5	NA	CASSQAGAGETQYF	TGTGCCAGCAGCCAAGCAGGGGCTGGGGAGACCCAGTACTTC
NA	TRBV13	TRBJ2-1	NA	CASTTEPADNEQFF	TGTGCCAGCACGACGGAGCCAGCGGACAATGAGCAGTTCTTC
NA	TRBV5-1	TRBJ1-6	NA	CASSPLEAGTNSPLHF	TGCGCCAGCAGCCCTTTGGAGGCAGGGACGAACTCACCCCTCCACTTT
TRBD1	TRBV5-1	TRBJ1-2	few	CASSLAGAGGNGYTF	TGCGCCAGCAGCTTGGCCGGGGCAGGGGGCAATGGCTACACCTTC
TRBD1	TRBV11-2	TRBJ2-7	NA	CASSRGTGSHYEQYF	TGTGCCAGCAGCCGTGGGACAGGCAGCCACTACGAGCAGTACTTC
NA	TRBV11-2	TRBJ2-2	few	CASSPRPVTGELFF	TGTGCCAGCAGCCCCCGCCCCGTTACCGGGGAGCTGTTTTTT
NA	TRBV25-1	TRBJ1-2	NA	CASSGGNFYGYTF	TGTGCCAGCAGTGGAGGGAACTTCTATGGCTACACCTTC
NA	TRBV28	TRBJ2-2	few	CASSLGATGELFF	TGTGCCAGCAGTTTAGGGGCGACCGGGGAGCTGTTTTTT
NA	TRBV29-1	TRBJ1-1	NA	CSVARGEWDTEAFF	TGCAGCGTTGCCCGAGGGGAATGGGACACTGAAGCTTTCTTT
NA	TRBV28	TRBJ1-5	NA	CASTPSWIEPQHF	TGTGCCAGCACCCCCTCTTGGATAGAGCCCCAGCATTTT
NA	TRBV18	TRBJ2-6	few	CASSPPQGSGANVLTF	TGTGCCAGCTCACCACCGCAGGGCTCTGGGGCCAACGTCCTGACTTTC
NA	TRBV11-3	TRBJ1-5	NA	CASSLTTGHNQPQHF	TGTGCCAGCAGCTTAACAACAGGGCACAATCAGCCCCAGCATTTT
TRBD2	TRBV7-9	TRBJ2-5	NA	CASSLGRGLGQETQYF	TGTGCCAGCAGCTTGGGCCGGGGACTAGGCCAAGAGACCCAGTACTTC
NA	TRBV18	TRBJ2-3	NA	CASSPPSTDTQYF	TGTGCCAGCTCCCCACCTAGCACAGATACGCAGTATTTT
NA	TRBV29-1	TRBJ1-4	NA	CSVGGGRAEKLFF	TGCAGCGTTGGCGGGGGGCGGGCTGAAAAACTGTTTTTT
NA	TRBV2	TRBJ2-2	NA	CASSAERMNTGELFF	TGTGCCAGCAGTGCCGAGCGGATGAACACCGGGGAGCTGTTTTTT
NA	TRBV4-1	TRBJ2-2	NA	CASSQPARAGTGELFF	TGCGCCAGCAGCCAACCGGCCAGGGCCGGCACCGGGGAGCTGTTTTTT
NA	TRBV6-1	TRBJ2-6	few	CAHKAISGANVLTF	TGTGCCCACAAGGCGATCTCTGGGGCCAACGTCCTGACTTTC
NA	TRBV15	TRBJ2-4	NA	CATSRDGTKGHIQYF	TGTGCCACCAGCAGAGATGGGACCAAAGGACACATTCAGTACTTC
TRBD2	TRBV4-3	TRBJ2-1	NA	CASSQDHGGRWTEQFF	TGCGCCAGCAGCCAAGATCATGGCGGGAGGTGGACTGAGCAGTTCTTC
NA	TRBV19	TRBJ2-7	NA	CASSVLQGYEQYF	TGTGCCAGTAGTGTTTTACAGGGCTACGAGCAGTACTTC
TRBD2	TRBV5-1	TRBJ2-7	NA	CASSLGLAGGPGFYEQYF	TGCGCCAGCAGCTTGGGACTAGCGGGAGGGCCGGGTTTTTACGAGCAGTACTTC
NA	TRBV6-5	TRBJ1-1	NA	CASSARENTEAFF	TGTGCCAGCAGTGCCCGGGAGAACACTGAAGCTTTCTTT
NA	TRBV5-1	TRBJ2-1	NA	CASSLGIGGRNEQFF	TGCGCCAGCAGCTTGGGAATCGGGGGGCGTAATGAGCAGTTCTTC
NA	TRBV4-2	TRBJ2-2	few	CASSAGPNTGELFF	TGTGCCAGCAGCGCAGGGCCGAACACCGGGGAGCTGTTTTTT
NA	TRBV28	TRBJ2-7	NA	CASSLGPGTGFYEQYF	TGTGCCAGCAGTTTGGGGCCCGGGACGGGGTTTTACGAGCAGTACTTC
NA	TRBV7-2	TRBJ1-1	NA	CASSPSGDRPAFF	TGTGCCAGCAGCCCCAGTGGAGACAGGCCTGCTTTCTTT
TRBD2	TRBV7-9	TRBJ2-1	NA	CASSPRAGGRHEQFF	TGTGCCAGCAGCCCCCGGGCGGGAGGGCGCCATGAGCAGTTCTTC
NA	TRBV10-3	TRBJ1-4	NA	CAISESLGGGEKLFF	TGTGCCATCAGTGAGTCGTTAGGAGGCGGTGAAAAACTGTTTTTT
NA	TRBV9	TRBJ1-1	NA	CASSLGHPRAEAFF	TGTGCCAGCAGCCTAGGACATCCTCGGGCTGAAGCTTTCTTT
NA	TRBV21-1	TRBJ2-5	NA	CASSKMAGTGLEETQYF	TGTGCCAGCAGCAAAATGGCCGGGACAGGATTAGAAGAGACCCAGTACTTC
NA	TRBV6-4	TRBJ2-3	NA	CASSDGRGGDTQYF	TGTGCCAGCAGTGACGGTAGGGGTGGAGATACGCAGTATTTT
NA	TRBV18	TRBJ2-7	NA	CASSPRGTGTYEQYF	TGTGCCAGCTCCCCACGGGGGACGGGCACCTACGAGCAGTACTTC
NA	TRBV7-2	TRBJ2-7	NA	CASSQGAGGPYEQYF	TGTGCCAGCAGCCAGGGGGCGGGAGGGCCCTACGAGCAGTACTTC
NA	TRBV18	TRBJ1-1	NA	CASSPDAGGTEAFF	TGTGCCAGCTCACCGGACGCCGGTGGGACTGAAGCTTTCTTT
TRBD2	TRBV9	TRBJ2-2	NA	CASSEPKGLAGVRTGELFF	TGTGCCAGCAGCGAGCCCAAGGGACTAGCGGGAGTTCGCACCGGGGAGCTGTTTTTT
NA	TRBV7-3	TRBJ2-3	NA	CASSPEWQGADTQYF	TGTGCCAGCTCACCTGAGTGGCAGGGCGCAGATACGCAGTATTTT
NA	TRBV6-1	TRBJ1-2	many	CASSVADGHQYGYTF	TGTGCCAGCAGCGTAGCGGACGGACATCAATATGGCTACACCTTC
NA	TRBV28	TRBJ1-2	NA	CASRQGLGSADYGYTF	TGTGCCAGCAGGCAGGGATTGGGGTCTGCGGACTATGGCTACACCTTC
TRBD2	TRBV10-3	TRBJ2-3	few	CAISLGLAGGDTQYF	TGTGCCATCAGTTTGGGACTAGCTGGTGGAGATACGCAGTATTTT
NA	TRBV4-2	TRBJ2-1	NA	CASSQERMSSYNEQFF	TGTGCCAGCAGCCAAGAGAGGATGAGCTCCTACAATGAGCAGTTCTTC
NA	TRBV28	TRBJ2-1	NA	CASTRSWSYNEQFF	TGTGCCAGCACTAGGAGTTGGTCCTACAATGAGCAGTTCTTC
NA	TRBV29-1	TRBJ2-7	NA	CSVSGGGRPDGEQYF	TGCAGCGTTTCTGGGGGTGGGAGGCCCGATGGAGAGCAGTACTTC
NA	TRBV10-3	TRBJ1-2	many	CAISDMWDYGYTF	TGTGCCATCAGTGATATGTGGGACTATGGCTACACCTTC
NA	TRBV27	TRBJ2-5	NA	CASSWAGQETQYF	TGTGCCAGCAGTTGGGCGGGGCAAGAGACCCAGTACTTC
NA	TRBV30	TRBJ1-4	NA	CAWSSRRKGRNEKLFF	TGTGCCTGGAGTTCTCGCAGGAAAGGACGTAATGAAAAACTGTTTTTT
NA	TRBV2	TRBJ2-7	NA	CASSDGTRNYEQYF	TGTGCCAGCAGTGACGGGACAAGGAACTACGAGCAGTACTTC
NA	TRBV7-3	TRBJ2-5	NA	CASSPRFGGQETQYF	TGTGCCAGCAGCCCCCGTTTTGGGGGCCAAGAGACCCAGTACTTC
NA	TRBV10-1	TRBJ1-4	many	CASSVKGGRNNEKLFF	TGCGCCAGCAGTGTTAAGGGGGGGAGGAATAATGAAAAACTGTTTTTT
TRBD1	TRBV19	TRBJ1-1	once	CASSARTGGTEAFF	TGTGCCAGTAGTGCGAGGACAGGGGGCACTGAAGCTTTCTTT
NA	TRBV2	TRBJ1-5	NA	CASSEAFKNQPQHF	TGTGCCAGCAGTGAAGCGTTTAAGAATCAGCCCCAGCATTTT
TRBD2	TRBV7-3	TRBJ2-1	NA	CASSFGGKTSGNEQFF	TGTGCCAGCAGCTTTGGGGGGAAGACTAGCGGAAATGAGCAGTTCTTC
NA	TRBV7-2	TRBJ1-1	NA	CASSPNPLGAGTEAFF	TGTGCCAGCAGCCCCAATCCCCTAGGGGCCGGCACTGAAGCTTTCTTT
TRBD1	TRBV4-1	TRBJ1-1	NA	CASSLQLYRDRVTEAFF	TGCGCCAGCAGCCTGCAACTCTACCGGGACAGGGTCACTGAAGCTTTCTTT
NA	TRBV7-9	TRBJ2-6	NA	CASSFRRSGANVLTF	TGTGCCAGCAGTTTCAGGAGGTCTGGGGCCAACGTCCTGACTTTC
NA	TRBV18	TRBJ2-2	few	CASSPGRDTGELFF	TGTGCCAGCTCACCGGGACGGGACACCGGGGAGCTGTTTTTT
NA	TRBV6-1	TRBJ2-5	NA	CASSEMPGRRLETQYF	TGTGCCAGCAGTGAAATGCCGGGGCGCAGACTAGAGACCCAGTACTTC
NA	TRBV30	TRBJ1-1	NA	CAWSVGLNTEAFF	TGTGCCTGGAGTGTGGGCCTGAACACTGAAGCTTTCTTT